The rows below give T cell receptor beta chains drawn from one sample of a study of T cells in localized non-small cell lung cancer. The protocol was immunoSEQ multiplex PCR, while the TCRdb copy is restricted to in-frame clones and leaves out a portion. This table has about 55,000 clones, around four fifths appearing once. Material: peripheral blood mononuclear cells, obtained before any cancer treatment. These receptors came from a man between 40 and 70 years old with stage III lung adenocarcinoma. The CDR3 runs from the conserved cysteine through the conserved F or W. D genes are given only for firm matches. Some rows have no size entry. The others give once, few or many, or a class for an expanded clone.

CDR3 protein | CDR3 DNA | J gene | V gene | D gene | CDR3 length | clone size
CASSIVGGSTEAFF | TGTGCCAGTAGTATAGTCGGCGGGAGCACTGAAGCTTTCTTT | TRBJ1-1 | TRBV19 | NA | 14 | NA
CASSSRTLATNEKLFF | TGTGCCAGTAGTTCTCGGACATTGGCAACTAATGAAAAACTGTTTTTT | TRBJ1-4 | TRBV19 | NA | 16 | NA
CASSQEARGATDTQYF | TGCGCCAGCAGCCAAGAGGCGCGGGGGGCCACAGATACGCAGTATTTT | TRBJ2-3 | TRBV4-3 | TRBD2 | 16 | NA
CASSQAGLALSYEQYF | TGTGCCAGCAGCCAAGCGGGGCTAGCCCTCTCCTACGAGCAGTACTTC | TRBJ2-7 | TRBV4-2 | NA | 16 | NA
CASSTRDGRSYEQYF | TGTGCCAGCAGCACCCGGGACGGACGCTCCTACGAGCAGTACTTC | TRBJ2-7 | TRBV9 | NA | 15 | NA
CASNWEGLRGYSYEQYF | TGTGCCAGCAACTGGGAGGGCCTCCGAGGGTACTCCTACGAGCAGTACTTC | TRBJ2-7 | TRBV19 | TRBD2 | 17 | NA
CAISESASSETQYF | TGTGCCATCAGTGAGTCGGCCAGCTCGGAGACCCAGTACTTC | TRBJ2-5 | TRBV10-3 | NA | 14 | NA
CASGATSGYEQYF | TGTGCCAGCGGGGCGACTAGCGGCTACGAGCAGTACTTC | TRBJ2-7 | TRBV6-5 | TRBD2 | 13 | NA
CASSLGDRYQPQHF | TGTGCCAGCAGCTTAGGGGACAGGTATCAGCCCCAGCATTTT | TRBJ1-5 | TRBV7-9 | TRBD1 | 14 | NA
CATSRKPGEGNTIYF | TGTGCCACCAGCAGGAAACCAGGGGAAGGAAACACCATATATTTT | TRBJ1-3 | TRBV15 | NA | 15 | NA
CASSPEQGMNTEAFF | TGTGCCAGCAGCCCCGAACAGGGGATGAACACTGAAGCTTTCTTT | TRBJ1-1 | TRBV13 | TRBD1 | 15 | NA
CASSDGDRGRAFF | TGTGCCAGCAGTGACGGCGACAGGGGTAGGGCTTTCTTT | TRBJ1-1 | TRBV6-4 | TRBD1 | 13 | NA
CASSLEGNTPEQYF | TGCGCCAGCAGCTTGGAGGGTAATACCCCCGAGCAGTACTTC | TRBJ2-7 | TRBV5-1 | NA | 14 | NA
CASRLALAKNIQYF | TGTGCCAGCCGTCTTGCTCTAGCCAAAAACATTCAGTACTTC | TRBJ2-4 | TRBV7-2 | NA | 14 | NA
CASSRRDRGGNQPQHF | TGTGCCAGCAGCCGACGGGACAGGGGAGGTAATCAGCCCCAGCATTTT | TRBJ1-5 | TRBV5-6 | TRBD1 | 16 | NA
CASSPAVDTQYF | TGTGCCAGCAGCCCGGCGGTAGATACGCAGTATTTT | TRBJ2-3 | TRBV7-2 | NA | 12 | NA
CASRAGGETQYF | TGTGCCAGTAGGGCGGGAGGAGAGACCCAGTACTTC | TRBJ2-5 | TRBV19 | TRBD2 | 12 | NA
CASSYSYEQYF | TGTGCCAGCAGTTACTCCTACGAGCAGTACTTC | TRBJ2-7 | TRBV11-2 | NA | 11 | NA
CASNPGSTNEKLFF | TGTGCCAGCAATCCAGGGTCAACTAATGAAAAACTGTTTTTT | TRBJ1-4 | TRBV2 | NA | 14 | NA
CASSVNRGLNYGYTF | TGTGCCAGCAGCGTAAATAGGGGCCTTAACTATGGCTACACCTTC | TRBJ1-2 | TRBV9 | NA | 15 | NA
CASRTGGVNTGELFF | TGCGCCAGCAGAACAGGGGGCGTTAACACCGGGGAGCTGTTTTTT | TRBJ2-2 | TRBV5-1 | TRBD1 | 15 | NA
CASSFSGAWTDTQYF | TGTGCCAGCAGCTTCTCTGGGGCATGGACAGATACGCAGTATTTT | TRBJ2-3 | TRBV7-9 | NA | 15 | NA
CASSLNSNEQFF | TGTGCCAGCAGCTTAAACTCTAATGAGCAGTTCTTC | TRBJ2-1 | TRBV11-2 | NA | 12 | NA
CASRSPGERNGYTF | TGTGCCAGCAGATCCCCAGGGGAGAGGAATGGCTACACCTTC | TRBJ1-2 | TRBV28 | NA | 14 | NA
CASSLDIDTQYF | TGCGCCAGCAGCTTGGATATAGATACGCAGTATTTT | TRBJ2-3 | TRBV5-1 | NA | 12 | once
CASSQPGQQTEAFF | TGTGCCAGCAGCCAACCGGGACAACAAACTGAAGCTTTCTTT | TRBJ1-1 | TRBV4-2 | NA | 14 | NA
CASSLPGLANTEAFF | TGCGCCAGCAGCTTGCCAGGGCTCGCGAACACTGAAGCTTTCTTT | TRBJ1-1 | TRBV5-1 | NA | 15 | once
CASSWGTSGRNEQFF | TGTGCCAGCAGTTGGGGGACTAGCGGGCGCAATGAGCAGTTCTTC | TRBJ2-1 | TRBV7-8 | TRBD2 | 15 | NA
CARGGDNEQFF | TGTGCCAGAGGGGGGGACAATGAGCAGTTCTTC | TRBJ2-1 | TRBV19 | NA | 11 | NA
CASSLNSGGNTIYF | TGTGCCAGCAGTTTAAATTCGGGGGGAAACACCATATATTTT | TRBJ1-3 | TRBV27 | NA | 14 | NA
CASSLGGSGNTIYF | TGTGCCAGCAGCTTGGGGGGCTCTGGAAACACCATATATTTT | TRBJ1-3 | TRBV7-6 | NA | 14 | NA